The entry below describes one T cell receptor (beta chain). This clonotype was seen only a few times. Which antigen it targets is not known. No per-base quality is available; no much larger clone lies one base away. Ficoll-Paque density gradient centrifugation was used to isolate PBMCs. The sample originates from a study of T-cell memory formation after mild COVID-19 (dated by TCRdb to about 2021). About the investigation overall: TCR sequence clusters from the two donors were found to be largely donor specific. Two young, previously healthy adult volunteers made up the cohort, one male and one female. In a couple of donors, T-cell clones that expanded and contracted after mild COVID-19 were tracked by sequencing TCRalpha and TCRbeta repertoires over time.

The investigation overall reported the following: Balanced CD4/CD8 phenotypes were observed for clones contracting from day 15 to 85, whereas a bias towards CD4+ was observed for a second wave of clones expanding from day 15 to 37. SARS-CoV-2 specificity of the second-wave clones peaking on day 37 was not confirmed. Some responding clones were found in pre-infection memory, which suggests that pre-existing cross-reactive memory T cells took part in the SARS-CoV-2 response. The study covered only a couple of mild cases, and larger cohorts including severe cases with pre-infection samples were considered necessary. Contracting CD4+ clones were found mainly in CM and EM memory subsets, while CD8+ clones were enriched in EMRA.

TCRdb shows the sequencer as Illumina NovaSeq 6000. TCRalpha and TCRbeta cDNA libraries were built by 5'RACE with constant-segment primers, adding sample barcodes and unique molecular identifiers. RNA was extracted from every sample with Trizol reagent. Libraries were amplified in two PCR steps, with a second sample barcode and Illumina TruSeq adapters added in the second step. Libraries were sequenced on an Illumina NovaSeq with 2 x 150 bp paired-end reads. Processing in the source paper ran as follows. Reads were demultiplexed and collapsed into UMI-guided consensus sequences with migec v1.2.7. With mixcr v2.1.11, UMI consensuses were aligned to TRA and TRB V and J templates and assembled into clonotypes. A clonotype was counted as expanded or contracted only when both edgeR and NoisET called the clonotype significant, with the noise models trained on biological replicates. For edgeR calls, the thresholds were a false discovery rate-adjusted p below 0.01 and a log2 fold-change of 1. As an exploratory analysis of dynamics, max-normalized trajectories of the 1000 most abundant clonotypes were examined by PCA with hierarchical clustering. Separately sequenced CD4+ and CD8+ repertoires were used to assign the CD4 or CD8 phenotype of responding clones. TCRdb reprocessed the public reads (quality trimming at Q25 with fastp, clone calling with MiXCR) and kept in-frame beta chains. Identical CDR3 protein sequences are pooled into one entry, listed with their most common genes and DNA. The authors' filters were not applied to this entry. A total of around 310,000 distinct CDR3 sequences appear in this sample, more than 13% of them only once. The top ten hold 21% of the sample.

The TCR originated in a man between 18 and 35 years old who had mild COVID-19 (a few samples of this study predate the infection). The sample titles of this study are shuffled in the database, so cell type and time point are left out; the donor was told from shared clones. The specimen sequenced was PBMCs or a T cell subset sorted from them (not recorded which).

The DNA reads as follows: TGCGCCAGCAGCCAAAGTAGCGGGGGGGGTGATACGCAGTATTTT. Its protein product is CASSQSSGGGDTQYF. This sequence uses TRBV4-3 and TRBJ2-3, with TRBD2 identical over 11 junction bases. Looking up the germline V gene yields CDR1 LGHNA and CDR2 YSLEER. From V the trimming removes 2 bases and from J it removes 6 bases, while the gene matches leave 4 bases of the junction unaccounted for. Reading from cysteine to phenylalanine, the CDR3 counts 15 amino acids. The read is trimmed to its CDR3 DNA, 45 bases read in frame from base 1.